The present TCR beta chain was sequenced within a study of control samples from healthy donors and cancer patients (dated by TCRdb to 2019 to 2021). Library preparation used the immunoSEQ multiplex PCR assay. The immuneACCESS repertoire file appears here via TCRdb, limited to in-frame rearrangements. These files lack a portion of the clones; in checked studies, under half of the deficit traces to unresolved V genes, and the cause of the others is not known. The sample table shows some 120,000 clones, and nearly 90% are seen once. The ten most abundant clones make up roughly 3.2% of the sample. Points on this clone: No antigen is known for it. Per-base qualities were not stored, and no clone one base away is much larger.

The TCR sequence derives from a man aged 45 to 65 in good health. Sequenced material: blood.

In nucleotides, the sequence is TGCGCCAGCAGCTTGACCGGACAGGGTAATCAGCCCCAGCATTTT. It translates to CASSLTGQGNQPQHF. The V and J segments used are TRBV5-1 and TRBJ1-5, with 8 junctional bases fitting TRBD1. The CDR3 spans 15 residues, from the cysteine through the phenylalanine. Of all the DNA, just the CDR3 is kept, 45 bases in frame from base 1. The germline V gene sets CDR1 to SGHRS and CDR2 to YFSETQ. V ends up 1 base short and J 4 bases short, with an unmatched junction base count of 4. The entire variable domain, with the stretches around the CDR3 drawn from the reference TRBV5-1 and TRBJ1-5 proteins, is KAGVTQTPRYLIKTRGQQVTLSCSPISGHRSVSWYQQTPGQGLQFLFEYFSETQRNKGNFPGRFSGRQFSNSRSEMNVSTLELGDSALYLCASSLTGQGNQPQHFGDGTRLSIL.